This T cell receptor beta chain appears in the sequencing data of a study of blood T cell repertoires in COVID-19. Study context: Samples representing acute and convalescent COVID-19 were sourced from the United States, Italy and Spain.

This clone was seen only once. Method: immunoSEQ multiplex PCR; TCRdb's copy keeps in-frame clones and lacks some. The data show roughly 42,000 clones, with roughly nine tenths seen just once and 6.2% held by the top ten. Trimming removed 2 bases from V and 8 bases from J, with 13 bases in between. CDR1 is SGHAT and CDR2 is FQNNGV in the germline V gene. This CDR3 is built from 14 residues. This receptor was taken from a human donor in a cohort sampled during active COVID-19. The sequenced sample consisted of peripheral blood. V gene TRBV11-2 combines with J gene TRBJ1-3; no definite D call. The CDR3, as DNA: TGTGCCAGCAGCTTATCCGGACTCTCCGACACCATATATTTT. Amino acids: CASSLSGLSDTIYF. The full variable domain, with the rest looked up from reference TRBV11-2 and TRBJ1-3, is EAGVAQSPRYKIIEKRQSVAFWCNPISGHATLYWYQQILGQGPKLLIQFQNNGVVDDSQLPKDRFSAERLKGVDSTLKIQPAKLEDSAVYLCASSLSGLSDTIYFGEGSWLTVV.